This T cell receptor beta chain is drawn from a study of CD8 T cells in ankylosing spondylitis (dated by TCRdb to 2016 to 2017). Study-level background: T cell receptor beta repertoires were profiled in healthy donors and ankylosing spondylitis patients so that disease-linked TCR variants could be found. The full study cohort comprised around 23 ankylosing spondylitis patients and about a hundred healthy donors. Peripheral blood was sampled, and synovial fluid was also collected from ankylosing spondylitis patients. Overall study results and their limits: Some TCR beta motif variants had previously been reported in synovial fluid and blood of reactive arthritis patients, which suggested common disease-initiation mechanisms. In peripheral blood, the disease-linked clones were found at relatively low frequencies and had a CD8+ phenotype. Blood from ankylosing spondylitis patients appeared to be characterized by a TCR beta motif composed of eight highly homologous amino acid variants. Significant enrichment of the disease-linked clones was reported in matched synovial fluid samples from ankylosing spondylitis patients.

Via the germline V gene (reference sequence), CDR1 is DFQATT and CDR2 SNEGSKA. Measured from the cysteine to the phenylalanine, the CDR3 is 14 residues long. Only the CDR3 DNA stays, 42 bases, in frame from base 1. The germline V and J ends show losses of 1 base and 1 base respectively, and no gene match explains 0 bases of the junction. TCRdb names Illumina HiSeq 2500 as the instrument used. Quantitative 5'-RACE with molecular barcodes was used to prepare TCR beta libraries. The study's processing was this. To identify disease-linked TCR variants, a new computational method was used, one built on a probabilistic model of VDJ rearrangement. TCRdb reworked the public reads: Q25 trimming with fastp, MiXCR clone assembly, productive beta chains retained. One record per CDR3 amino acid sequence lists the most common genes and DNA. The V and J calls, along with clone size, are taken from TCRdb and not from the paper's own processing. The sample includes 100,000 to 150,000 distinct CDR3 sequences, with about 13% observed a single time. Together, the top ten hold 2.5% to 3.5% of the sample.

This clonotype was observed many times. The antigen this receptor binds is unknown. The input lacks base qualities; no much larger clone sits a single base away. The clonotype comes from a female donor with ankylosing spondylitis or in good health (not recorded which). This sequence uses TRBV20-1 and TRBJ2-2, and 7 junctional nucleotides match TRBD1. Sequencing input: blood, either unsorted or a sorted T cell fraction (not recorded which). The bases read TGCAGTGCTAGAGGACAGGGGAACACCGGGGAGCTGTTTTTT. Translated, this gives CSARGQGNTGELFF.